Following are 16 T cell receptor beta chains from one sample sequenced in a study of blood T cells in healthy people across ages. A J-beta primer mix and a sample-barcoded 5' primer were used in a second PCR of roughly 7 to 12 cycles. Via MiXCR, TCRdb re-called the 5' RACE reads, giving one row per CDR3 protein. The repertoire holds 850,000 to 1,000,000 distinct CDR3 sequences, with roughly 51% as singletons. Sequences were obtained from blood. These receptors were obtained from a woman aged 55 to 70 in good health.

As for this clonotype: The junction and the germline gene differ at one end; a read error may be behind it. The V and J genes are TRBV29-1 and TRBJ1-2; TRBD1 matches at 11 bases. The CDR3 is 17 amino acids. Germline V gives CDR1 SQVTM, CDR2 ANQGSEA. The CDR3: CSVEEGTGGHSNYGYTF. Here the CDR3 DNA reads TGCAGCGTTGAGGAAGGGACAGGGGGGCACTCTAACTACGGCTACACCTTC. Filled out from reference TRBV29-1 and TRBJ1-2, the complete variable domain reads SAVISQKPSRDICQRGTSLTIQCQVDSQVTMMFWYRQQPGQSLTLIATANQGSEATYESGFVIDKFPISRPNLTFSTLTVSNMSPEDSSIYLCSVEEGTGGHSNYGYTFGSGTRLTVV.

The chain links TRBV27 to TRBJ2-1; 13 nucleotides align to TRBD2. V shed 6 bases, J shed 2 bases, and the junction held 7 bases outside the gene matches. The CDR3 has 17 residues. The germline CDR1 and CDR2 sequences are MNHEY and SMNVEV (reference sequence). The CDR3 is CASRLTGTSGAYNEQFF. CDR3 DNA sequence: TGTGCCAGCAGACTAACCGGGACTAGCGGGGCCTACAATGAGCAGTTCTTC.

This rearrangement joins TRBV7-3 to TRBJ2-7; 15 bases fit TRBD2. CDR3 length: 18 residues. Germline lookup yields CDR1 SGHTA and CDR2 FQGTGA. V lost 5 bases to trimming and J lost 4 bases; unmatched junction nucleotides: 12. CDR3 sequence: CASSPGTSGRTLKYEQYF. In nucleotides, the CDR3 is TGTGCCAGCAGCCCAGGGACTAGCGGGAGGACCCTTAAGTACGAGCAGTACTTC.

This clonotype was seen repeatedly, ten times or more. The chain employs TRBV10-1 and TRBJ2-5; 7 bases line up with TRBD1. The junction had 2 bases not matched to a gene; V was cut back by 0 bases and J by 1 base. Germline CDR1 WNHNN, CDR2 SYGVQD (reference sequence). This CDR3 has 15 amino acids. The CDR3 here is CASSESWTGQETQYF. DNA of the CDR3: TGCGCCAGCAGTGAGTCTTGGACAGGCCAAGAGACCCAGTACTTC.

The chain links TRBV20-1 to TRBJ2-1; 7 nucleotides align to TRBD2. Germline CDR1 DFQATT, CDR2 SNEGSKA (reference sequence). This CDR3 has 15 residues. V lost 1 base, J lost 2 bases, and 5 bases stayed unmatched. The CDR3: CSARVRGTTYNEQFF. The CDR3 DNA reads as TGCAGTGCTAGAGTCCGCGGGACTACCTACAATGAGCAGTTCTTC.

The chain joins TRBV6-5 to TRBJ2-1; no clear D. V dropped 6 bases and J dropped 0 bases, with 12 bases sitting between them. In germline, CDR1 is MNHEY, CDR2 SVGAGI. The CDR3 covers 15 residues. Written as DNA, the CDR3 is TGTGCCAGCAGAAGTCCAAGGCGCTCCTACAATGAGCAGTTCTTC. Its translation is CASRSPRRSYNEQFF.

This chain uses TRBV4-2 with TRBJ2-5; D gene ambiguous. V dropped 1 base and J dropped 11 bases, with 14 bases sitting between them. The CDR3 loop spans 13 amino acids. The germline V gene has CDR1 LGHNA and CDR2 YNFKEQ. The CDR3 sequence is CASSQVLYNEQYF. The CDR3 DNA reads TGTGCCAGCAGCCAAGTCTTATACAATGAGCAGTACTTC.

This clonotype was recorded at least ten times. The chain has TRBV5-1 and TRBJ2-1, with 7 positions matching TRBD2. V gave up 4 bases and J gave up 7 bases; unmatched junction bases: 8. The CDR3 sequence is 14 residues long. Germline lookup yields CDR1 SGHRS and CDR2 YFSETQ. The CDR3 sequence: CASSITSAGNEQFF. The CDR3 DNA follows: TGCGCCAGCAGCATCACTAGCGCGGGGAATGAGCAGTTCTTC.

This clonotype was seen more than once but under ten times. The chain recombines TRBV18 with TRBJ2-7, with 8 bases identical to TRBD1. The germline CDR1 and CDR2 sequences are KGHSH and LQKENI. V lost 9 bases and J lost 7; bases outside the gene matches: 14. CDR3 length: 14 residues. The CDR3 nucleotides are TGTGCCAGTTCCCCTCTGACAGGGGTGAAGGAGCAGTACTTC. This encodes CASSPLTGVKEQYF.

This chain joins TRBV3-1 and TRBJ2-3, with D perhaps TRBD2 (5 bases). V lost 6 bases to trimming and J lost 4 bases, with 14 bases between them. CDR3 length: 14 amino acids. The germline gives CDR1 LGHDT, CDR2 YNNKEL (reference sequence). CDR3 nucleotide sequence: TGTGCCAGCAGAACACAGTCCGGGGCAGATACGCAGTATTTT. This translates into CASRTQSGADTQYF.

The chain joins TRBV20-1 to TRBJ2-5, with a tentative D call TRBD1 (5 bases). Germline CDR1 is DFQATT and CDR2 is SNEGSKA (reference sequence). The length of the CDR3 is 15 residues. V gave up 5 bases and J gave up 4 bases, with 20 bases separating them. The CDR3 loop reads CSASSIDSFRETQYF. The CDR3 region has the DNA TGCAGTGCTTCCTCTATCGACAGTTTTAGAGAGACCCAGTACTTC.

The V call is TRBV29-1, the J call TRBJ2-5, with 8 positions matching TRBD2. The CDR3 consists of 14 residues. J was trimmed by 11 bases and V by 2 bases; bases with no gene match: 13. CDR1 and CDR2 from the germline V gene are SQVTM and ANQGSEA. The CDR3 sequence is CSVEPREGYNEQYF. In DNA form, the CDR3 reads TGCAGCGTTGAACCCCGGGAGGGTTACAATGAGCAGTACTTC.

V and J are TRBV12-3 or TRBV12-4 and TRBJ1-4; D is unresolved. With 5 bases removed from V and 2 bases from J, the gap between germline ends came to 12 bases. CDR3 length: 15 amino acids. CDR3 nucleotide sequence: TGTGCCAGCAGTCGGGGTGATGCTACTAATGAAAAACTGTTTTTT. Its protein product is CASSRGDATNEKLFF.

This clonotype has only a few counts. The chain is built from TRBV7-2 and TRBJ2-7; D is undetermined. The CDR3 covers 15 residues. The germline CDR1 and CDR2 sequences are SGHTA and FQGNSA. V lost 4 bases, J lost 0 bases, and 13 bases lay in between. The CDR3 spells CASSSKDGDSYEQYF. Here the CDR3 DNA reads TGTGCCAGCAGCTCGAAGGACGGCGACTCCTACGAGCAGTACTTC.

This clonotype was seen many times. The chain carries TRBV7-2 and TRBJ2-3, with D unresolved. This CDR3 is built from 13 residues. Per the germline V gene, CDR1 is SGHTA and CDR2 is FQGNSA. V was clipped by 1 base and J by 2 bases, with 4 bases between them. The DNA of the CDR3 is TGTGCCAGCAGCTTAGGAGCCACAGATACGCAGTATTTT. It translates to CASSLGATDTQYF.

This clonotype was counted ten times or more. CDR3 in DNA: TGTGCCAGCAGACAACTAGCGACGCCGCAAGAGACCCAGTACTTC. Residues: CASRQLATPQETQYF. This chain joins TRBV7-2 and TRBJ2-5, with 7 positions matching TRBD2. V shed 6 bases, J shed 2 bases, and the junction held 9 bases outside the gene matches. The CDR3 extends over 15 amino acids. Germline-derived CDR1 and CDR2 are SGHTA and FQGNSA. The full variable domain, completed using reference TRBV7-2 and TRBJ2-5, is GAGVSQSPSNKVTEKGKDVELRCDPISGHTALYWYRQSLGQGLEFLIYFQGNSAPDKSGLPSDRFSAERTGGSVSTLTIQRTQQEDSAVYLCASRQLATPQETQYFGPGTRLLVL.